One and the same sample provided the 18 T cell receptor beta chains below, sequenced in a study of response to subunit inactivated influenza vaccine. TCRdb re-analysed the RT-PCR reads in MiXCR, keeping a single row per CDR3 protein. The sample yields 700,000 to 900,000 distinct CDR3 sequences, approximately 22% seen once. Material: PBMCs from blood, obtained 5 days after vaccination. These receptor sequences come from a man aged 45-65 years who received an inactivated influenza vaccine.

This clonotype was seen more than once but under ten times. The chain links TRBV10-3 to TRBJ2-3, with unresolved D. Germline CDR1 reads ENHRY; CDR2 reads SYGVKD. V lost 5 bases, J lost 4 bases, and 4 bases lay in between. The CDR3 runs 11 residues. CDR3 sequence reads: CAISLADTQYF. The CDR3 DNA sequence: TGTGCCATCAGTCTCGCAGATACGCAGTATTTT.

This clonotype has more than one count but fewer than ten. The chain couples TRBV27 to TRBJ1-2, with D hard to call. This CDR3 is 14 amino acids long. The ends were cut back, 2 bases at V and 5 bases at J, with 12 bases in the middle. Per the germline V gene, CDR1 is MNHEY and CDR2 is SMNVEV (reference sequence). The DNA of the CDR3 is TGTGCCAGCAGTTTACGCCCAGCCTCTTATGGCTACACCTTC. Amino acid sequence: CASSLRPASYGYTF.

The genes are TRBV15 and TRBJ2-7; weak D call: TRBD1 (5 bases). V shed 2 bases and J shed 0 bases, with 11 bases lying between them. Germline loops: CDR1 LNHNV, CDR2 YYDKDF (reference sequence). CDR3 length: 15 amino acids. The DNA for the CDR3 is TGTGCCACCAGCAGAAAGACAGCCAACTCCTACGAGCAGTACTTC. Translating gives CATSRKTANSYEQYF. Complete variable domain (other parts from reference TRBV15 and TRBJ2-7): DAMVIQNPRYQVTQFGKPVTLSCSQTLNHNVMYWYQQKSSQAPKLLFHYYDKDFNNEADTPDNFQSRRPNTSFCFLDIRSPGLGDTAMYLCATSRKTANSYEQYFGPGTRLTVT.

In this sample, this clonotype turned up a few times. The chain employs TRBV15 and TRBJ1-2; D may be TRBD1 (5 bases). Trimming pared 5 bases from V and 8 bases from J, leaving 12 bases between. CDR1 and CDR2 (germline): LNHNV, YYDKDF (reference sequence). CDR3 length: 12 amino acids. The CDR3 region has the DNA TGTGCCACCAGCTCTTTGGGGACGGGCTACACCTTC. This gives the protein CATSSLGTGYTF.

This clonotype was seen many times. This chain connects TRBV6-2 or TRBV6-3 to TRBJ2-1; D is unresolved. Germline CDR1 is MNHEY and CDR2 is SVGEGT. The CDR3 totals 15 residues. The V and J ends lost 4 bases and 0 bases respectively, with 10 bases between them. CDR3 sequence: CASSSDGSSYNEQFF. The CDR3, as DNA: TGTGCCAGCAGTTCGGACGGATCCTCCTACAATGAGCAGTTCTTC.

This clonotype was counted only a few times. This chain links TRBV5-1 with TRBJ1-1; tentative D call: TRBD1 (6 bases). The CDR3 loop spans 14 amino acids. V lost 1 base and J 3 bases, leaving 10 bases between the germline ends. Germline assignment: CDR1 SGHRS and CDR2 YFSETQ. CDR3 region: CASSLRGGDTEAFF. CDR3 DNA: TGCGCCAGCAGCTTGAGAGGGGGGGACACTGAAGCTTTCTTT.

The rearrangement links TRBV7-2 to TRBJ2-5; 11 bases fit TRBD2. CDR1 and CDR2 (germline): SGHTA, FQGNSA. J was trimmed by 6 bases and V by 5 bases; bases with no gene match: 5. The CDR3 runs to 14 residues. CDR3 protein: CASSETSGGKTQYF. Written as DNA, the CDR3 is TGTGCCAGCAGCGAAACTAGCGGGGGCAAGACCCAGTACTTC.

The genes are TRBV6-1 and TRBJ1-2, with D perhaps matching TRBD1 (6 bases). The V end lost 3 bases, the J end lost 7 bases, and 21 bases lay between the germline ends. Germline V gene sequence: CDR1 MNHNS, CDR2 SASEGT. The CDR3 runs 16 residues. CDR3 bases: TGTGCCAGCAGTGAGAGACTCCGGGACACCTGGGGTGGCTACACCTTC. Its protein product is CASSERLRDTWGGYTF.

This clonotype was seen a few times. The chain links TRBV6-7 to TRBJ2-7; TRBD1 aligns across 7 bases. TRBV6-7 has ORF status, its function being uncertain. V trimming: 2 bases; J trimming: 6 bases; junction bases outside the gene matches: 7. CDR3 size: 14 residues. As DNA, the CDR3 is TGTGCCAGCAGTTACCGTACAGGGGTGAGCGAGCAGTACTTC. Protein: CASSYRTGVSEQYF.

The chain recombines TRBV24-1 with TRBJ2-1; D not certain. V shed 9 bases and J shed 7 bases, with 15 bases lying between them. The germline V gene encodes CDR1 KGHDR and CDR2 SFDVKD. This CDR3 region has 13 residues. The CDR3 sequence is CATRSPGTNEQFF. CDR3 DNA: TGTGCCACCCGGTCCCCAGGTACAAATGAGCAGTTCTTC.

CDR3: CASRGQKSYNEQFF. Written as DNA, the CDR3 is TGTGCCAGCAGGGGACAGAAGTCCTACAATGAGCAGTTCTTC. V gene TRBV7-2 combines with J gene TRBJ2-1; 7 bases are shared with TRBD1. CDR1 and CDR2 (germline): SGHTA, FQGNSA. This CDR3 has 14 residues. Unmatched junction bases numbered 3, after V lost 6 bases and J lost 1 base.

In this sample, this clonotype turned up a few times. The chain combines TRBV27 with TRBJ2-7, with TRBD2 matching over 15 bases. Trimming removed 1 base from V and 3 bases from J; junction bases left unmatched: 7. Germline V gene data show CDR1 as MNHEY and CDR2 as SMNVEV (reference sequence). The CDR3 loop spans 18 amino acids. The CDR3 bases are TGTGCCAGCAGTTTATGGGCGGGACTAGCGGGAGGAGACTACGAGCAGTACTTC. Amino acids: CASSLWAGLAGGDYEQYF.

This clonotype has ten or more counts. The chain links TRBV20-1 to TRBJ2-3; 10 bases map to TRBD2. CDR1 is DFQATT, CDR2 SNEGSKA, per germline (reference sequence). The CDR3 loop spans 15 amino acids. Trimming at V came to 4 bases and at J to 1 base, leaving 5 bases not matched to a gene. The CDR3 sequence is CSAISGTSGTDTQYF. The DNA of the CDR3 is TGCAGTGCTATTTCTGGGACTAGCGGCACAGATACGCAGTATTTT.

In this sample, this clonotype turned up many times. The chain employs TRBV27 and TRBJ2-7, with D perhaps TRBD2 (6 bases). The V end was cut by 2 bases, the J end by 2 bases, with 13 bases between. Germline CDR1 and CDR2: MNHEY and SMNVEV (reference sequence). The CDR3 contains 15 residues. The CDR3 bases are TGTGCCAGCAGTTTAATCGGCGGGACCACCTACGAGCAGTACTTC. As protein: CASSLIGGTTYEQYF.

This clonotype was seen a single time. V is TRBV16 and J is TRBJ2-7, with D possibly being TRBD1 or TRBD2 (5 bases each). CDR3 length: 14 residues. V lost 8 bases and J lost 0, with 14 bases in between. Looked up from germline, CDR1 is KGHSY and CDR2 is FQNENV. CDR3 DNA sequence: TGTGCCAGCGGAGGTCTGACAGACTCCTACGAGCAGTACTTC. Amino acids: CASGGLTDSYEQYF.

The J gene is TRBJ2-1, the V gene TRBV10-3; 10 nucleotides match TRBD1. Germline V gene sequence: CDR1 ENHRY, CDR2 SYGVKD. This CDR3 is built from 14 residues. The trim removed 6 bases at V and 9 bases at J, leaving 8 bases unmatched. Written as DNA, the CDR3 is TGTGCCATCAGGACGGGACAGGGGAGCGGTGAGCAGTTCTTC. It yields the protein CAIRTGQGSGEQFF.

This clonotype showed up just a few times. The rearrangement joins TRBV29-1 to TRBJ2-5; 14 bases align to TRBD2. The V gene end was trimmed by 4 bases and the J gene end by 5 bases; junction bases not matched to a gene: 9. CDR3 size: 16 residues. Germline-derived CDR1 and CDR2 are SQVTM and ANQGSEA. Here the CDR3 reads CSVAGLAGVGRETQYF. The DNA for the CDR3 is TGCAGCGTTGCGGGACTAGCGGGGGTGGGGAGGGAGACCCAGTACTTC.

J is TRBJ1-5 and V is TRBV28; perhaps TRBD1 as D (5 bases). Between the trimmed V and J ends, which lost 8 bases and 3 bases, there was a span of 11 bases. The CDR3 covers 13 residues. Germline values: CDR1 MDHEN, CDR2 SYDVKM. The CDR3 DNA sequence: TGTGCCAGCTGCCGACAGACCAATCAGCCCCAGCATTTT. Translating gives CASCRQTNQPQHF. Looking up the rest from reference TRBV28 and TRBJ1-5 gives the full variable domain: DVKVTQSSRYLVKRTGEKVFLECVQDMDHENMFWYRQDPGLGLRLIYFSYDVKMKEKGDIPEGYSVSREKKERFSLILESASTNQTSMYLCASCRQTNQPQHFGDGTRLSIL.